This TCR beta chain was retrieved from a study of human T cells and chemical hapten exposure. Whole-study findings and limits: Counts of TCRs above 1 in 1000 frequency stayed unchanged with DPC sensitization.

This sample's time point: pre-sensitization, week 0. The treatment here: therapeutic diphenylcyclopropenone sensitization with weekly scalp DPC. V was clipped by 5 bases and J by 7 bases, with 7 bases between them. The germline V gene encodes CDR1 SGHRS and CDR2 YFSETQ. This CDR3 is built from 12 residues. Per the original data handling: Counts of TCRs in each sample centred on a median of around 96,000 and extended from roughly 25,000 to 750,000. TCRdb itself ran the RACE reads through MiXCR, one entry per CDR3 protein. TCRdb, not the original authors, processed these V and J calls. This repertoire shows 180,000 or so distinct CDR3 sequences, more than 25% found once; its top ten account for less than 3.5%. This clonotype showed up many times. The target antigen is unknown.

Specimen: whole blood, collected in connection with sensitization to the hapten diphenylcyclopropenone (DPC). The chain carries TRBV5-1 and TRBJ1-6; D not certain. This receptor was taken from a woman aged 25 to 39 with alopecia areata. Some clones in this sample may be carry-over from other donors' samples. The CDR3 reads CASRAANSPLHF. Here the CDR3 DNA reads TGCGCCAGCAGGGCAGCAAATTCACCCCTCCACTTT.